This TCR beta chain was sequenced for a study of T cell responses to AZD1222 COVID-19 vaccine. Turning to the study itself: Second doses were pooled across both intervals (about 4 or about 12 weeks).

Here immunoSEQ multiplex PCR was the method, and the copy in TCRdb shows in-frame clones only, minus some. The repertoire includes under 70,000 clones, roughly 88% of them detected once, and about 15% sits in the top ten. The V gene end was trimmed by 7 bases and the J gene end by 4 bases; junction bases not matched to a gene: 12. This CDR3 comprises 18 residues. In germline, CDR1 is MDHEN, CDR2 SYDVKM. The source of this sequence is an adult in good health. The chain joins TRBV28 to TRBJ2-5, with 16 positions matching TRBD2. Here the sequenced sample was peripheral blood, taken on day 0 of AZD1222 vaccination. As DNA, the CDR3 is TGTGCCAGCACCGCAGCCGGGACTAGCGGGAGGGCCAGAGAGACCCAGTACTTC. Translated: CASTAAGTSGRARETQYF.